The TCR beta chain described here comes from a study of a mutant IDH1 vaccine in newly diagnosed glioma. Overall study findings and caveats: Detectable vaccine-induced immune responses arose in almost 95% of patients.

Of note for this clone: Its specificity is unknown.

Method: immunoSEQ multiplex PCR; TCRdb's copy keeps in-frame clones and lacks some. The sample includes tens of thousands of clones, roughly 80% seen only once; the top ten take less than 2%. Time point here: baseline, week 1 (first vaccination visit). Treatment in this sample: pre-vaccination baseline after standard-of-care therapy. Sample: PBMCs, taken from a glioma patient treated with radiotherapy, temozolomide or both. This sequence was found in a middle-aged woman with glioma.

As DNA, the CDR3 is TGCGCCAGCAGCCCCAATGGTGACAGGGTTGCCACCTTC. It is translated as CASSPNGDRVATF. The V gene is TRBV4-1, the J gene TRBJ1-2, with 7 bases identical to TRBD1. CDR3 length: 13 residues. The trim removed 4 bases at V and 13 bases at J, leaving 12 bases unmatched. Germline V CDR1 and CDR2: MGHRA, YSYEKL.